This entry lists 10 T cell receptor beta chains sequenced from one sample in a study of shared clonotypes between healthy human individuals. TCRdb's copy holds only in-frame clones and misses some; the assay was immunoSEQ multiplex PCR. The sample shows hundreds of thousands of clones, about 80% of them seen only once. The sequenced sample was memory CD4+ T cells sorted from blood. Subset meaning: CD45RA-negative fraction. Receptor source: a woman aged 30 to 39 in good health.

CDR3 residues: CACATVVAETDTQYF. The CDR3 bases are TGCGCCTGTGCCACGGTGGTAGCGGAGACAGATACGCAGTATTTT. The V and J genes are TRBV5-1 and TRBJ2-3; TRBD2 might be the D (6 bases). V was pared by 10 bases and J by 3 bases, with 21 bases between. This CDR3 comprises 15 residues. Germline loops: CDR1 SGHRS, CDR2 YFSETQ.

The V and J genes are TRBV28 and TRBJ2-5, with TRBD2 matching over 7 bases. The J call may be mistaken, given a closer DNA end match to TRBJ2-7. Germline V gene lookup returns CDR1 MDHEN and CDR2 SYDVKM. The CDR3 is 17 amino acids. The CDR3 here is CASTSAGLLSGPYEQYF. CDR3 nucleotides: TGTGCCAGCACCTCAGCGGGACTTCTCTCCGGGCCCTACGAGCAGTACTTC.

V is TRBV19 and J is TRBJ1-2, with no clear D. The CDR3 has 12 amino acids. Deletions cut 5 bases from V and 5 bases from J, with 9 bases between. Germline V gene data show CDR1 as LNHDA and CDR2 as SQIVND (reference sequence). CDR3 amino acids: CASSFQGYGYTF. For the CDR3, the DNA is TGTGCCAGTAGTTTCCAAGGGTATGGCTACACCTTC.

This CDR3 reads CASSLGPGNQPQHF. CDR3 DNA: TGTGCCAGCAGTTTAGGGCCAGGGAATCAGCCCCAGCATTTT. The chain is built from TRBV27 and TRBJ1-5, with D tentatively TRBD1 (5 bases). V lost 2 bases and J lost 4, with 9 bases in between. Germline loops: CDR1 MNHEY, CDR2 SMNVEV (reference sequence). The CDR3 is 14 amino acids.

The chain combines TRBV6-1 with TRBJ2-5; possible D gene TRBD1, 5 bases. CDR1 is MNHNS and CDR2 is SASEGT in the germline V gene. Trimming stripped 3 bases from V and 1 base from J, with 9 bases between. The CDR3 has 14 residues. CDR3 DNA sequence: TGTGCCAGCAGTGAGGGGCTACGCCAAGAGACCCAGTACTTC. Its protein is CASSEGLRQETQYF.

This sequence joins TRBV28 and TRBJ2-3; D could derive from TRBD1 or TRBD2 (7 bases each). The V end lost 3 bases, the J end lost 2 bases, and 12 bases lay between the germline ends. The CDR3 consists of 15 residues. Germline-derived CDR1 and CDR2 are MDHEN and SYDVKM. Written as DNA, the CDR3 is TGTGCCAGCAGTTTCAGGGGGGACTACACAGATACGCAGTATTTT. Its translation is CASSFRGDYTDTQYF.

This chain links TRBV7-2 with TRBJ2-3; D remains unclear. CDR1 and CDR2 from the germline V gene are SGHTA and FQGNSA. Deletions cut 5 bases from V and 6 bases from J, with 15 bases between. The CDR3 sequence is 14 residues long. The CDR3 loop reads CASSVGLVLDTQYF. The CDR3 DNA is TGTGCCAGCAGCGTAGGGCTAGTTTTGGATACGCAGTATTTT.

V and J are TRBV6-5 and TRBJ1-5; D unclear. Germline assignment: CDR1 MNHEY and CDR2 SVGAGI. The V gene lost 6 bases and the J gene lost 3 bases, with 12 bases spanning the gap. This CDR3 has 14 residues. The CDR3 protein is CASSPTRTNQPQHF. The CDR3 region has the DNA TGTGCCAGCAGCCCCACACGAACCAATCAGCCCCAGCATTTT.

This clone was picked up one time. CDR3 bases: TGTGCCATCAGTGAGTCGGCAGCCTCTGGAAACACCATATATTTT. Protein sequence: CAISESAASGNTIYF. The chain employs TRBV10-3 and TRBJ1-3, with D hard to call. The CDR3 totals 15 residues. V lost 0 bases to trimming and J lost 0 bases, with 6 bases between them. Germline-derived CDR1 and CDR2 are ENHRY and SYGVKD.

V gene TRBV6-1 combines with J gene TRBJ1-1, with D possibly being TRBD1 (6 bases). This CDR3 is 16 amino acids long. V gave up 1 base and J gave up 1 base, with 13 bases separating them. CDR1 is MNHNS and CDR2 is SASEGT in the germline V gene. CDR3 DNA sequence: TGTGCCAGCAGTGAAGTATCGGGGGCTGGGAACACTGAAGCTTTCTTT. The encoded protein is CASSEVSGAGNTEAFF.